A single sample is the source of the 26 T cell receptor beta chains below, sequenced in a study of shared T cell receptors in the human thymus. Assay used: immunoSEQ multiplex PCR; TCRdb lists only in-frame clones, some missing. Seen here are around 68,000 clones, 90% to 95% observed once, and the top ten hold roughly 0.033%. Input material: thymocytes. Receptors were obtained from a human donor.

The V call is TRBV2, the J call TRBJ2-3; maybe TRBD1 (5 bases). The CDR3 totals 17 residues. V gave up 4 bases and J gave up 6 bases, with 23 bases separating them. Germline assignment: CDR1 SNHLY and CDR2 FYNNEI. Written as DNA, the CDR3 is TGTGCCAGCAGTGGATTTTCGACAGCCCCTGCCACCGATACGCAGTATTTT. This codes for CASSGFSTAPATDTQYF.

CDR3 in DNA: TGTGCCAGCAGTTGGGGGACAGGGCTTAATGAAAAACTGTTTTTT. Residues: CASSWGTGLNEKLFF. The chain joins TRBV27 to TRBJ1-4, with 9 bases that match TRBD1. Trimming at V came to 4 bases and at J to 4 bases, leaving 4 bases not matched to a gene. Germline CDR1 MNHEY, CDR2 SMNVEV (reference sequence). The CDR3 runs 15 residues.

The V and J genes are TRBV4-2 and TRBJ2-5, with unresolved D. CDR3 length equals 16 residues. Germline V gene sequence: CDR1 LGHNA, CDR2 YNFKEQ. Trimming removed 0 bases from V and 2 bases from J, with 13 bases in between. The CDR3 DNA reads TGTGCCAGCAGCCAAGATTTAGCCCAGGAACAAGAGACCCAGTACTTC. Protein product: CASSQDLAQEQETQYF.

The V call is TRBV5-5, the J call TRBJ1-4, with a possible D match to TRBD1 (5 bases). The V gene lost 6 bases and the J gene lost 7 bases, with 25 bases spanning the gap. Per germline, CDR1 SGHKS and CDR2 YYEKEE (reference sequence). The CDR3 consists of 17 residues. For the CDR3, the DNA is TGTGCCAGCACCTACCTGGAGGGGAGCTGGTACGGTGAAAAACTGTTTTTT. Its protein is CASTYLEGSWYGEKLFF.

The rearrangement links TRBV28 to TRBJ2-2; tentatively, D is TRBD2 (6 bases). Germline V gene data show CDR1 as MDHEN and CDR2 as SYDVKM. This CDR3 contains 15 residues. Trimming removed 7 bases at V and 5 bases at J, with 17 bases between. Written as DNA, the CDR3 is TGTGCCAGCACCTTAGGAGGGTCGAGGACCGGGGAGCTGTTTTTT. Its translation is CASTLGGSRTGELFF.

The chain couples TRBV7-6 to TRBJ1-6, with a tentative D call TRBD1 (6 bases). The CDR3 loop spans 21 amino acids. Germline values: CDR1 SGHVS, CDR2 FNYEAQ. Trimming removed 2 bases from V and 5 bases from J, with 28 bases in between. CDR3 in amino acids: CASSLNDGTPGRPSDNSPLHF. The CDR3 bases are TGTGCCAGCAGCTTAAACGACGGGACACCAGGTCGCCCTTCGGATAATTCACCCCTCCACTTT.

This clone was seen a handful of times. V and J are TRBV14 and TRBJ1-1, with D possibly matching TRBD1 (5 bases). The ends were cut back, 0 bases at V and 4 bases at J, with 9 bases in the middle. CDR3 length: 14 amino acids. Germline CDR1 SGHDN, CDR2 FVKESK. The CDR3 nucleotides read TGTGCCAGCAGCCAAGAGACAGCGGGCACTGAAGCTTTCTTT. Protein sequence: CASSQETAGTEAFF.

This sequence joins TRBV15 and TRBJ2-7; 7 bases map to TRBD2. The CDR3 consists of 12 residues. The V segment lost 8 bases and the J segment 3 bases; nucleotides outside the gene matches: 4. Germline V gives CDR1 LNHNV, CDR2 YYDKDF (reference sequence). CDR3 in DNA: TGTGCCACCGGGTTAGCGGGCTACGAGCAGTACTTC. It is translated as CATGLAGYEQYF. Together with reference TRBV15 and TRBJ2-7, the CDR3 gives the full variable domain: DAMVIQNPRYQVTQFGKPVTLSCSQTLNHNVMYWYQQKSSQAPKLLFHYYDKDFNNEADTPDNFQSRRPNTSFCFLDIRSPGLGDTAMYLCATGLAGYEQYFGPGTRLTVT.

V and J are TRBV12-5 and TRBJ1-2, with D perhaps matching TRBD1 (5 bases). This CDR3 region has 17 residues. CDR1 and CDR2 from the germline V gene are LGHNT and FRNRAP. V lost 4 bases to trimming and J lost 4 bases, with 22 bases between them. CDR3 sequence reads: CASGSKTVPQYGYGYTF. The CDR3 coding sequence is TGTGCTAGTGGTTCTAAGACAGTCCCCCAGTATGGCTATGGCTACACCTTC.

The chain carries TRBV27 and TRBJ1-5; D is possibly TRBD1 (5 bases). There are 15 residues in the CDR3. Between the trimmed V and J ends, which lost 0 bases and 6 bases, there was a span of 12 bases. The germline gives CDR1 MNHEY, CDR2 SMNVEV (reference sequence). CDR3 sequence (DNA): TGTGCCAGCAGTTTATCGGCAGGGTTAGGTCAGCCCCAGCATTTT. Residues: CASSLSAGLGQPQHF.

The V gene is TRBV19, the J gene TRBJ2-3; maybe TRBD1 (6 bases). The CDR3 contains 13 residues. Germline V gives CDR1 LNHDA, CDR2 SQIVND (reference sequence). V was cut by 6 bases and J by 7 bases, with 14 bases left in between. The CDR3, as DNA: TGTGCCAGTAGAGGCAGGGGTTTCCATACGCAGTATTTT. Its protein product is CASRGRGFHTQYF.

The V gene is TRBV7-3, the J gene TRBJ2-1; perhaps TRBD1 as D (6 bases). The CDR3 is 18 residues long. Germline CDR1 reads SGHTA; CDR2 reads FQGTGA. V shed 3 bases and J shed 2 bases, with 20 bases lying between them. CDR3 protein: CASSFPFSDRITYNEQFF. As DNA, the CDR3 is TGTGCCAGCAGCTTCCCTTTTTCCGACAGGATCACCTACAATGAGCAGTTCTTC.

The chain combines TRBV18 with TRBJ1-1; D gene ambiguous. The CDR3 runs to 17 residues. Germline V lookup: CDR1 KGHSH, CDR2 LQKENI. V lost 3 bases, J lost 3 bases, and 20 bases lay in between. The CDR3, as DNA: TGTGCCAGCTCACCGCAGATGAGAATAGAGTCGGACACTGAAGCTTTCTTT. It codes for CASSPQMRIESDTEAFF. Using reference TRBV18 and TRBJ1-1 for the parts outside the CDR3, the full variable domain is NAGVMQNPRHLVRRRGQEARLRCSPMKGHSHVYWYRQLPEEGLKFMVYLQKENIIDESGMPKERFSAEFPKEGPSILRIQQVVRGDSAAYFCASSPQMRIESDTEAFFGQGTRLTVV.

V gene TRBV27 combines with J gene TRBJ2-3; D is undetermined. V was trimmed by 1 base and J by 2 bases, leaving 22 bases between them. The CDR3 covers 19 residues. Germline CDR1 and CDR2: MNHEY and SMNVEV (reference sequence). The CDR3 DNA sequence: TGTGCCAGCAGTTTATATCCCTACCTTATAGTCCCCACCACAGATACGCAGTATTTT. It is translated as CASSLYPYLIVPTTDTQYF.

The sample holds one count of this clone. The chain links TRBV2 to TRBJ2-7, with D maybe TRBD1 (6 bases). Between the trimmed V and J ends, which lost 5 bases and 2 bases, there was a span of 13 bases. This CDR3 contains 14 residues. Germline V gene data show CDR1 as SNHLY and CDR2 as FYNNEI. The CDR3 region is CASSWAKGAYEQYF. CDR3 nucleotide sequence: TGTGCCAGCAGTTGGGCGAAGGGGGCCTACGAGCAGTACTTC.

The chain is built from TRBV29-1 and TRBJ2-5; D gene unclear. Between the trimmed V and J ends, which lost 1 base and 10 bases, there was a span of 1 base. CDR1 SQVTM and CDR2 ANQGSEA come from the germline V gene. The CDR3 loop spans 8 amino acids. The CDR3 bases are TGCAGCGTTGAAGGCCAGTACTTC. Residues: CSVEGQYF.

This chain links TRBV14 with TRBJ1-6, with 8 bases matching TRBD1. The CDR3 contains 14 residues. Losses at the gene ends were 3 bases for V and 10 bases for J; bases not matched to a gene: 5. The germline gives CDR1 SGHDN, CDR2 FVKESK. The CDR3 protein is CASSHGTGPSPLHF. The DNA for the CDR3 is TGTGCCAGCAGCCACGGGACAGGCCCGTCACCCCTCCACTTT.

The chain employs TRBV27 and TRBJ2-7; 9 bases fit TRBD1. This CDR3 contains 16 residues. Germline loops: CDR1 MNHEY, CDR2 SMNVEV (reference sequence). Unmatched junction bases numbered 8, after V lost 3 bases and J lost 2 bases. The CDR3 region is CASSFRDREATYEQYF. For the CDR3, the DNA is TGTGCCAGCAGTTTCCGGGACAGGGAGGCTACCTACGAGCAGTACTTC.

The chain recombines TRBV4-1 with TRBJ1-3, with 9 bases that match TRBD1. The CDR3 spans 15 residues. Germline CDR1 MGHRA, CDR2 YSYEKL. J was trimmed by 4 bases and V by 2 bases; bases with no gene match: 3. CDR3 loop: CASSQSDRGGNTIYF. The CDR3 bases are TGCGCCAGCAGCCAATCCGACAGGGGGGGAAACACCATATATTTT.

This chain links TRBV30 with TRBJ1-6; D is unclear. CDR3 length: 15 residues. Trimming left V 0 bases short and J 4 bases short, with 10 bases between. Germline assignment: CDR1 GTSNPN and CDR2 SVGIG (reference sequence). The CDR3 sequence: CAWSVTADYNSPLHF. CDR3 DNA: TGTGCCTGGAGTGTAACAGCAGATTATAATTCACCCCTCCACTTT.

J is TRBJ2-3 and V is TRBV15; 7 positions agree with TRBD1. The CDR3 has 13 amino acids. Germline assignment: CDR1 LNHNV and CDR2 YYDKDF (reference sequence). Unmatched junction bases numbered 10, after V lost 7 bases and J lost 9 bases. The CDR3 spells CATTRTGKWTQYF. The CDR3 DNA reads TGTGCCACCACCCGGACAGGAAAATGGACGCAGTATTTT.

The V call is TRBV5-4, the J call TRBJ2-7; TRBD2 matches at 10 bases. J was trimmed by 2 bases and V by 1 base; bases with no gene match: 3. The germline gives CDR1 SGHNT, CDR2 YYREEE (reference sequence). This CDR3 region has 15 residues. The CDR3 DNA reads TGTGCCAGCAGCTTGTGGACTAGCGGACCCTACGAGCAGTACTTC. Residues: CASSLWTSGPYEQYF.

The rearrangement links TRBV7-2 to TRBJ1-5, with no clear D. V was shortened by 5 bases and J by 4 bases, with 6 bases between the two germline ends. CDR1 and CDR2 from the germline V gene are SGHTA and FQGNSA. The CDR3 totals 12 residues. The CDR3 here is CASSPPNQPQHF. CDR3 DNA sequence: TGTGCCAGCAGCCCCCCGAATCAGCCCCAGCATTTT.

This chain connects TRBV25-1 to TRBJ2-1; either TRBD1 or TRBD2 may supply D (6 bases each). V lost 2 bases and J lost 9, with 20 bases in between. Per germline, CDR1 MGHDK and CDR2 SYGVNS. The CDR3 is 16 residues long. In nucleotides, the CDR3 is TGTGCCAGCAGTGAACCCCCCCGGGGGCCCCGGGGTGAGCAGTTCTTC. It is translated as CASSEPPRGPRGEQFF.

The rearrangement links TRBV27 to TRBJ1-1; 9 bases map to TRBD1. V was pared by 5 bases and J by 10 bases, with 20 bases of the junction left unmatched. Germline CDR1 MNHEY, CDR2 SMNVEV (reference sequence). This CDR3 comprises 17 residues. The CDR3 is CASSPSGTGMSGDVAFF. In nucleotides, the CDR3 is TGTGCCAGCAGTCCCTCCGGGACAGGGATGAGTGGAGATGTAGCTTTCTTT.

The V call is TRBV13, the J call TRBJ2-7; tentatively, D is TRBD1 or TRBD2 (5 bases each). Trimming left V 5 bases short and J 7 bases short, with 12 bases between. Per the germline V gene, CDR1 is PRHDT and CDR2 is FYEKMQ (reference sequence). This CDR3 is built from 12 residues. Here the CDR3 DNA reads TGTGCCAGCAGCCCCCCGGGGCGAGAGCAGTACTTC. Its translation is CASSPPGREQYF.